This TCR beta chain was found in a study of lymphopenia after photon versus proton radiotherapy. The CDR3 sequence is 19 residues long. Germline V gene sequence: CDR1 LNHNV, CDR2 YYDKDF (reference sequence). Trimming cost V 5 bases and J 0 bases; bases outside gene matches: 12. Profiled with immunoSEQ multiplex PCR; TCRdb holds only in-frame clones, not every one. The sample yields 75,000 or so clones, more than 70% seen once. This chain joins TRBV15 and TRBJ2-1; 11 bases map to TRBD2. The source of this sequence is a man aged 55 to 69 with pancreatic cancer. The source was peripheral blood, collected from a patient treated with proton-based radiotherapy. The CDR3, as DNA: TGTGCCACCAGCGCGACCGGGACTAGCGGACTGAGCTCCTACAATGAGCAGTTCTTC. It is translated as CATSATGTSGLSSYNEQFF.